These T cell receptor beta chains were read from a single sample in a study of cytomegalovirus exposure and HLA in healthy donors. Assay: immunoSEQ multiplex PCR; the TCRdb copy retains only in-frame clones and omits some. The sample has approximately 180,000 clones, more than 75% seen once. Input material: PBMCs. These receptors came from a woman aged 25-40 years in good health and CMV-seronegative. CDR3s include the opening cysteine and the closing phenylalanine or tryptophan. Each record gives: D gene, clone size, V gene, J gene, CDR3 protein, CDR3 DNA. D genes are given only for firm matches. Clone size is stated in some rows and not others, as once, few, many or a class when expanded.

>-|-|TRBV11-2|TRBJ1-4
CASSLQNEKLFF
TGTGCCAGCAGCTTACAAAATGAAAAACTGTTTTTT
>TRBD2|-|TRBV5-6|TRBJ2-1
CASSLGLAGDNEQFF
TGTGCCAGCAGCTTAGGACTAGCGGGTGACAATGAGCAGTTCTTC
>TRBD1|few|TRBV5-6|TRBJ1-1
CASSWTGRNTEAFF
TGTGCCAGCAGCTGGACAGGGAGAAACACTGAAGCTTTCTTT
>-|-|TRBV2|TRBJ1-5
CASSPPIGVNQPQHF
TGTGCCAGCAGCCCCCCCATTGGAGTTAATCAGCCCCAGCATTTT
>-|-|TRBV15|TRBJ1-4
CATSPAEGKLFF
TGTGCCACCAGCCCGGCGGAAGGAAAACTGTTTTTT
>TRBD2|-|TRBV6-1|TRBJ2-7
CASPAGGDWPEQYF
TGTGCCAGCCCAGCTGGGGGGGATTGGCCCGAGCAGTACTTC
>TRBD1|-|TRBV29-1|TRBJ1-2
CSVGQGVPYGYTF
TGCAGCGTTGGACAGGGGGTCCCCTATGGCTACACCTTC
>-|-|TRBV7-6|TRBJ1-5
CASSVGRDSNQPQHF
TGTGCCAGCAGCGTAGGACGGGATAGCAATCAGCCCCAGCATTTT
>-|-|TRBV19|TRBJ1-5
CASSTTGNTYSDQPQHF
TGTGCCAGTAGTACCACAGGGAATACATATTCGGATCAGCCCCAGCATTTT
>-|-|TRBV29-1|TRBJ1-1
CSVRGITVRTEAFF
TGCAGCGTTCGGGGTATCACGGTTCGGACTGAAGCTTTCTTT
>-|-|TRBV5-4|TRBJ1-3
CASSLAGLGNTIYF
TGTGCCAGCAGCTTGGCGGGGTTAGGAAACACCATATATTTT
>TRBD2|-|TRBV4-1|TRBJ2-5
CASSQGLAGGRYQETQYF
TGCGCCAGCAGCCAAGGACTAGCGGGGGGGCGGTACCAAGAGACCCAGTACTTC
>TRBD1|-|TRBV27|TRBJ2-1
CAPGPRQGDNEQFF
TGTGCCCCCGGGCCGAGACAGGGTGACAATGAGCAGTTCTTC
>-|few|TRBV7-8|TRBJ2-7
CASSWGQAYEQYF
TGTGCCAGCAGCTGGGGGCAAGCTTACGAGCAGTACTTC
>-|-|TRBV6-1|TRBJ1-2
CASRQGSFLGGYTF
TGTGCCAGCAGACAGGGCTCGTTCCTGGGAGGCTACACCTTC
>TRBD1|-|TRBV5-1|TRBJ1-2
CASSQGDREGYTF
TGCGCCAGCAGCCAGGGGGACAGGGAAGGCTACACCTTC
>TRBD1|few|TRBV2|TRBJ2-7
CASSVTGGNEQYF
TGTGCCAGCAGTGTAACAGGGGGGAACGAGCAGTACTTC
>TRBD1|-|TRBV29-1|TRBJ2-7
CSVEIPGQVSSYEQYF
TGCAGCGTTGAAATTCCTGGACAGGTGAGCTCCTACGAGCAGTACTTC
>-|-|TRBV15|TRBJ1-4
CATSRDRPSANEKLFF
TGTGCCACCAGCAGAGATCGACCCTCAGCGAATGAAAAACTGTTTTTT
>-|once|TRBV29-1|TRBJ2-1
CSVLAHEQFF
TGCAGCGTTTTAGCTCATGAGCAGTTCTTC
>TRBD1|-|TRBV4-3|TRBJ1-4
CASSPRGEKLFF
TGCGCCAGCAGCCCCAGGGGGGAAAAACTGTTTTTT
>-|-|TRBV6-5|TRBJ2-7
CASSYKEGGYEQYF
TGTGCCAGCAGTTACAAGGAAGGGGGCTACGAGCAGTACTTC
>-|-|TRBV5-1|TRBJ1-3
CASSPRTASSGNTIYF
TGCGCCAGCAGCCCCAGGACAGCGAGCTCTGGAAACACCATATATTTT
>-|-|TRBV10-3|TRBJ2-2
CAIRGDTNTGELFF
TGTGCCATCAGAGGGGATACGAACACCGGGGAGCTGTTTTTT
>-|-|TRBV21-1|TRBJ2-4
CASSKAATSGSTKNIQYF
TGTGCCAGCAGCAAAGCGGCCACTAGCGGATCAACCAAAAACATTCAGTACTTC
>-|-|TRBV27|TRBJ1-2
CASSLGSNYGYTF
TGTGCCAGCAGTCTAGGGAGTAACTATGGCTACACCTTC
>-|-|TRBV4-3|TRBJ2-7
CASSQSRGNSEQYF
TGCGCCAGCAGCCAATCGCGTGGTAATAGCGAGCAGTACTTC
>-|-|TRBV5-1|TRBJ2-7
CASSLVAGAYEQYF
TGCGCCAGCAGCTTGGTTGCAGGGGCCTACGAGCAGTACTTC
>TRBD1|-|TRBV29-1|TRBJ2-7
CSVGTGETYEQYF
TGCAGCGTCGGGACAGGTGAGACCTACGAGCAGTACTTC
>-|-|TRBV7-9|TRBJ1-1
CASTGGGQAEAFF
TGTGCCAGCACGGGGGGCGGGCAAGCTGAAGCTTTCTTT
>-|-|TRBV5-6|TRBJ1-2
CASSRTVSNYGYTF
TGTGCCAGCAGCCGGACAGTGTCTAACTATGGCTACACCTTC
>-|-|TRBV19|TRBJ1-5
CASSMMQNNQPQHF
TGTGCCAGTAGTATGATGCAGAACAATCAGCCCCAGCATTTT
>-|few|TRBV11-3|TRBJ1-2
CASRKYRANYGYTF
TGTGCCAGCAGAAAGTATCGGGCTAACTATGGCTACACCTTC
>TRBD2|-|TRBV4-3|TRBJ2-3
CASSQNSGGAGDTQYF
TGCGCCAGCAGCCAGAATAGCGGGGGGGCGGGAGATACGCAGTATTTT
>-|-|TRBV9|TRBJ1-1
CASSERGNTEAFF
TGTGCCAGCAGCGAGAGAGGGAACACTGAAGCTTTCTTT
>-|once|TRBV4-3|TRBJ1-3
CASSQLLVGNTIYF
TGCGCCAGCAGCCAACTATTGGTGGGAAACACCATATATTTT
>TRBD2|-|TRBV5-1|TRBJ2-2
CASSQGLANTGELFF
TGCGCCAGCAGCCAGGGACTAGCGAACACCGGGGAGCTGTTTTTT
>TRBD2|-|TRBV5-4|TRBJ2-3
CASSFDLAGGQDTQYF
TGTGCCAGCAGCTTTGACCTAGCGGGGGGGCAAGATACGCAGTATTTT
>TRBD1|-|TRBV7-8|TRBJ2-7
CASSQGQGIMPYEQYF
TGTGCCAGCAGCCAAGGACAGGGAATCATGCCCTACGAGCAGTACTTC
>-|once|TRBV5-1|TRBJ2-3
CASSLPGGGTDTQYF
TGCGCCAGCAGCTTGCCGGGGGGCGGCACAGATACGCAGTATTTT
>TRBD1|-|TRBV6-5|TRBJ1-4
CASSYDRGREKLFF
TGTGCCAGCAGTTACGACAGGGGGCGAGAAAAACTGTTTTTT
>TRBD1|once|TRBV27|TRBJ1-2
CASSLSRQGARRLGYTF
TGTGCCAGCAGTTTATCGAGGCAGGGGGCGCGACGCCTTGGCTACACCTTC
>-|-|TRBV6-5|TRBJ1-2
CASKSGAGALYGYTF
TGTGCCAGCAAATCAGGGGCAGGGGCCCTCTATGGCTACACCTTC
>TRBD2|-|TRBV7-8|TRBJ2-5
CASSFLAGQETQYF
TGTGCCAGCAGCTTCCTAGCGGGACAAGAGACCCAGTACTTC
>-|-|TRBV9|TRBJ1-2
CASSVAAGNLGFYTF
TGTGCCAGCAGCGTAGCGGCGGGCAACCTAGGGTTCTACACCTTC
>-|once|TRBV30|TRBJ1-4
CAWSKPGGGRGKLFF
TGTGCCTGGAGTAAACCCGGGGGGGGGCGGGGAAAACTGTTTTTT
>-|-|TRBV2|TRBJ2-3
CASSVVSGQDTQYF
TGTGCCAGCAGTGTGGTGTCTGGGCAAGATACGCAGTATTTT
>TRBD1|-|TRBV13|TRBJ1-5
CASSLGTGVQPQHF
TGTGCCAGCAGCTTAGGGACAGGGGTTCAGCCCCAGCATTTT
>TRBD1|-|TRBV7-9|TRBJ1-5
CASSTGQGIGSGQPQHF
TGTGCCAGCAGCACCGGACAGGGAATCGGGTCGGGTCAGCCCCAGCATTTT
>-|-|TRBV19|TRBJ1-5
CASTARDGLYSNQPQHF
TGTGCCAGTACCGCCAGGGATGGGCTTTATAGCAATCAGCCCCAGCATTTT
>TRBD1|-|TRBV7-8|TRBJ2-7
CASSRSGTGGESSYEQYF
TGTGCCAGCAGCCGCTCCGGGACAGGGGGCGAGAGCTCCTACGAGCAGTACTTC
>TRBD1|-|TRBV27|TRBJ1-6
CASSFKDRVFSPLHF
TGTGCCAGCAGTTTTAAGGACAGGGTATTTTCACCCCTCCACTTT
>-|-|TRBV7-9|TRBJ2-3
CASSLTADTQYF
TGTGCCAGCAGCCTCACGGCAGATACGCAGTATTTT
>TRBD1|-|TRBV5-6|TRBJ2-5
CASSTGTGWSGTQYF
TGTGCCAGCAGTACCGGGACAGGGTGGTCGGGGACCCAGTACTTC
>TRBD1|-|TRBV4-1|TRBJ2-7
CASSHPGQGSGEQYF
TGCGCCAGCAGCCACCCGGGACAGGGGTCGGGGGAGCAGTACTTC
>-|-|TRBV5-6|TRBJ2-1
CASSYSSNEQFF
TGTGCCAGCAGCTACTCTTCAAATGAGCAGTTCTTC
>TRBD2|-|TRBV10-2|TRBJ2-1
CASGTSGGYEQFF
TGCGCCAGCGGGACTAGCGGGGGTTATGAGCAGTTCTTC
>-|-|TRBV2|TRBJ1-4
CASSERRTSSQKLFF
TGTGCCAGCAGTGAACGTAGGACAAGTTCCCAAAAACTGTTTTTT
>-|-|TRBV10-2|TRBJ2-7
CASSGGQSYEQYF
TGCGCCAGCAGTGGTGGTCAGTCCTACGAGCAGTACTTC
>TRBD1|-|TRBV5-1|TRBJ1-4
CASSTGQGFLTTNEKLFF
TGCGCCAGCAGCACCGGACAGGGTTTTCTGACAACTAATGAAAAACTGTTTTTT